This T cell receptor (beta chain) was sequenced during a study of blood T cell repertoires in COVID-19. About the research overall: Resolution of symptoms, clearance, or two negative PCRs was present in recovered Cohort 3 donors. T cells, B-cell-depleted T cells, or PBMCs provided the cDNA or gDNA that served as material.

V lost 4 bases, J lost 1 base, and 3 bases stayed unmatched. The CDR3 consists of 14 residues. The V gene's germline CDR1 is LGHNA and CDR2 YNFKEQ. Cohort assignment relied on participant-reported clinical history. The assay was immunoSEQ multiplex PCR, and TCRdb's table has in-frame clones only and misses some. The sample includes around 200,000 clones, roughly nine tenths of them seen just once. The source of this sequence is a woman aged 50 to 60 in a cohort exposed to, infected with or recovered from COVID-19 (not recorded which). The chain links TRBV4-2 to TRBJ2-5; 7 positions agree with TRBD2. The sample comprised PBMCs or T cells enriched from blood (not recorded which). The CDR3 nucleotides are TGTGCCAGCAGCCGGCCTAGCGGCCAAGAGACCCAGTACTTC. As protein: CASSRPSGQETQYF.